The sequence of this T cell receptor beta chain was determined in a study of blood T cell repertoires in COVID-19. Across the whole study: Researchers got acute and convalescent COVID-19 samples from the United States, Italy and Spain. In each case, the material was cDNA or gDNA derived from T cells, B-cell-depleted T cells, or PBMCs.

Germline loops: CDR1 MGHRA, CDR2 YSYEKL. The CDR3 has 18 residues. V gave up 1 base and J gave up 2 bases; unmatched junction bases: 8. Per the original methods: By means of reference gene primer amplification, nucleated cell counts were estimated. Produced via immunoSEQ multiplex PCR; TCRdb's table is partial and in-frame only. That table furnishes V, J and clone size, whereas the DNA furnished D and trimming. Of over 60,000 clones in the sample, approximately 86% were seen once. Sequenced material: peripheral blood. The chain joins TRBV4-1 to TRBJ1-5; 10 bases are shared with TRBD1. This clonotype originated in an older woman with acute or convalescent COVID-19. The chain's CDR3 is CASSQAGGDRGGNQPQHF. The CDR3 DNA reads as TGCGCCAGCAGCCAAGCCGGAGGGGACAGGGGAGGCAATCAGCCCCAGCATTTT.